Presented here are 7 T cell receptor beta chains from one specimen sequenced in a study of PD-1 blockade in mismatch repair-deficient tumors. Clones were sequenced by immunoSEQ multiplex PCR, and TCRdb holds only the in-frame ones, with some missing. This sample has under 50,000 clones, with 80% to 85% found just once. The source was PBMCs, collected 38 to 40 weeks after starting pembrolizumab. These receptors were collected from an adult with mismatch repair-deficient cancer.

This rearrangement joins TRBV18 to TRBJ1-1, with unresolved D. Germline V gene sequence: CDR1 KGHSH, CDR2 LQKENI. The CDR3 runs to 13 residues. Trimming cost V 6 bases and J 0 bases, with 8 bases left between them. The CDR3 DNA reads TGTGCCAGCTCTACGAGGATGAACACTGAAGCTTTCTTT. Translated: CASSTRMNTEAFF.

The chain joins TRBV28 to TRBJ1-5; no reliable D call. This CDR3 is 14 amino acids long. CDR1 and CDR2 (germline): MDHEN, SYDVKM. V was shortened by 4 bases and J by 4 bases, with 11 bases between the two germline ends. CDR3 nucleotide sequence: TGTGCCAGCAGTTATTACGAGGAGAATCAGCCCCAGCATTTT. This sequence encodes CASSYYEENQPQHF.

The genes are TRBV7-9 and TRBJ2-1; TRBD1 or TRBD2 may be the D gene (9 bases each). Germline CDR1 is SEHNR and CDR2 is FQNEAQ (reference sequence). With 6 bases removed from V and 3 bases from J, the gap between germline ends came to 27 bases. The CDR3 has 19 amino acids. CDR3: CASRPRTGEVAGVYNEQFF. CDR3 nucleotide sequence: TGTGCCAGCAGGCCCCGGACAGGGGAAGTAGCGGGAGTCTACAATGAGCAGTTCTTC.

The rearrangement joins TRBV5-1 to TRBJ1-1; 7 nucleotides line up with TRBD1. Germline assignment: CDR1 SGHRS and CDR2 YFSETQ. With V trimmed by 4 bases and J by 1 base, 4 bases remained unmatched. CDR3 length equals 14 residues. This CDR3 is CASSQGTANTEAFF. CDR3 nucleotide sequence: TGCGCCAGCAGCCAAGGGACAGCGAACACTGAAGCTTTCTTT.

The chain couples TRBV29-1 to TRBJ2-5, with 8 positions matching TRBD2. V lost 2 bases to trimming and J lost 13 bases; unmatched junction nucleotides: 6. In germline, CDR1 is SQVTM, CDR2 ANQGSEA. The length of the CDR3 is 11 residues. CDR3 in amino acids: CSVETGGPLYF. The CDR3 DNA is TGCAGCGTTGAAACGGGAGGGCCGCTGTACTTC.

This chain uses TRBV5-1 with TRBJ1-3; D gene unclear. Germline assignment: CDR1 SGHRS and CDR2 YFSETQ. V was shortened by 5 bases and J by 0 bases, with 6 bases between the two germline ends. This CDR3 contains 13 residues. CDR3 in amino acids: CASSDNSGNTIYF. The CDR3 nucleotides read TGCGCCAGCAGTGACAACTCTGGAAACACCATATATTTT.

J is TRBJ2-1 and V is TRBV5-1; 8 bases are a match to TRBD1. V lost 2 bases and J lost 0; bases outside the gene matches: 1. Germline CDR1 SGHRS, CDR2 YFSETQ. This CDR3 is built from 15 residues. CDR3 DNA: TGCGCCAGCAGCTTAACAGGGGGCTCCTACAATGAGCAGTTCTTC. Protein product: CASSLTGGSYNEQFF.